A selection of T cell receptor beta chains follows, all from one sample in a study of cytomegalovirus exposure and HLA in healthy donors. Profiling relied on immunoSEQ multiplex PCR, and the TCRdb table lists in-frame clones only, not all of them. The repertoire has 220,000 or so clones, over 80% of them found once; the top ten carry about 14%. Sequences were obtained from PBMCs. These receptors came from a woman aged 30 to 39 in good health and CMV-seropositive. CDR3s include the opening cysteine and the closing phenylalanine or tryptophan. Fields, in order: clone size, CDR3 length, J gene, V gene, D gene, CDR3 protein, CDR3 DNA. A D gene is named only where the DNA matches it firmly. A clone size is listed for some rows: how often the clone was seen (once, few, many), or a class if it is expanded.

size: -; length: 14; J: TRBJ2-7; V: TRBV5-1; D: -; CDR3: CASSLVQGGYEQYF; DNA: TGCGCCAGCAGCTTGGTACAGGGAGGCTACGAGCAGTACTTC
size: -; length: 12; J: TRBJ2-7; V: TRBV6-6; D: -; CDR3: CASSRTDYEQYF; DNA: TGTGCCAGCAGTCGGACAGACTACGAGCAGTACTTC
size: -; length: 13; J: TRBJ1-1; V: TRBV9; D: -; CDR3: CASSVGGDSEAFF; DNA: TGTGCCAGCAGCGTAGGGGGCGACTCTGAAGCTTTCTTT
size: -; length: 14; J: TRBJ2-7; V: TRBV5-1; D: TRBD2; CDR3: CASSGSGEGNEQYF; DNA: TGCGCCAGCAGTGGTAGCGGGGAAGGCAACGAGCAGTACTTC
size: -; length: 14; J: TRBJ1-1; V: TRBV25-1; D: -; CDR3: CASSASGMVTEAFF; DNA: TGTGCCAGCAGTGCTTCGGGGATGGTCACTGAAGCTTTCTTT
size: -; length: 15; J: TRBJ2-1; V: TRBV28; D: TRBD2; CDR3: CASSLAGGSYNEQFF; DNA: TGTGCCAGCAGTTTAGCTGGCGGGAGCTACAATGAGCAGTTCTTC
size: -; length: 15; J: TRBJ2-1; V: TRBV6-6; D: -; CDR3: CASSYSTGQYNEQFF; DNA: TGTGCCAGCAGTTACTCGACAGGCCAATACAATGAGCAGTTCTTC
size: -; length: 13; J: TRBJ2-7; V: TRBV27; D: -; CDR3: CASQNHLSYEQYF; DNA: TGTGCCAGCCAAAATCATCTCTCCTACGAGCAGTACTTC
size: -; length: 15; J: TRBJ2-7; V: TRBV19; D: TRBD1; CDR3: CASSILQGSSYEQYF; DNA: TGTGCCAGTAGTATCCTACAGGGGTCCTCCTACGAGCAGTACTTC
size: -; length: 13; J: TRBJ2-1; V: TRBV15; D: TRBD1; CDR3: CATLKTGNNEQFF; DNA: TGTGCCACCCTCAAGACAGGGAACAATGAGCAGTTCTTC
size: few; length: 15; J: TRBJ1-3; V: TRBV7-2; D: TRBD1; CDR3: CASRPTGSAGNTIYF; DNA: TGTGCCAGCAGACCGACAGGGTCAGCTGGAAACACCATATATTTT
size: -; length: 15; J: TRBJ2-7; V: TRBV27; D: -; CDR3: CASSSTGLSFNEQYF; DNA: TGTGCCAGCAGTTCAACAGGACTATCTTTTAACGAGCAGTACTTC
size: -; length: 16; J: TRBJ2-1; V: TRBV7-8; D: -; CDR3: CASSTRGPRGNNEQFF; DNA: TGTGCCAGCAGCACCCGGGGGCCAAGAGGAAACAATGAGCAGTTCTTC
size: -; length: 12; J: TRBJ2-1; V: TRBV28; D: -; CDR3: CASSRGDNEQFF; DNA: TGTGCCAGCAGTAGGGGAGACAATGAGCAGTTCTTC
size: -; length: 13; J: TRBJ1-1; V: TRBV7-7; D: -; CDR3: CASSREPNTEAFF; DNA: TGTGCTAGCAGCCGGGAACCAAACACTGAAGCTTTCTTT
size: -; length: 15; J: TRBJ2-3; V: TRBV28; D: -; CDR3: CASTTQGFRTDTQYF; DNA: TGTGCCAGTACAACCCAGGGATTTCGCACAGATACGCAGTATTTT
size: -; length: 14; J: TRBJ1-5; V: TRBV6-5; D: -; CDR3: CASSGAQGSQPQHF; DNA: TGTGCCAGCAGTGGCGCACAGGGAAGCCAGCCCCAGCATTTT
size: -; length: 12; J: TRBJ2-7; V: TRBV7-2; D: -; CDR3: CASRLGAGEQYF; DNA: TGTGCCAGCAGATTAGGGGCGGGAGAGCAGTACTTC
size: -; length: 15; J: TRBJ1-1; V: TRBV5-1; D: -; CDR3: CASSLGSNLNTEAFF; DNA: TGCGCCAGCAGCTTGGGAAGCAACCTGAACACTGAAGCTTTCTTT
size: -; length: 18; J: TRBJ2-6; V: TRBV19; D: -; CDR3: CASSSFGRRDSGANVLTF; DNA: TGTGCCAGTAGTAGTTTCGGCAGGCGCGACTCTGGGGCCAACGTCCTGACTTTC
size: -; length: 16; J: TRBJ1-2; V: TRBV11-2; D: TRBD1; CDR3: CASSSGQGLANYGYTF; DNA: TGTGCCAGCAGCTCCGGACAGGGCTTAGCTAACTATGGCTACACCTTC
size: -; length: 15; J: TRBJ1-2; V: TRBV7-9; D: -; CDR3: CASSLGTGHNYGYTF; DNA: TGTGCCAGCAGCTTAGGTACAGGACACAACTATGGCTACACCTTC
size: -; length: 15; J: TRBJ2-7; V: TRBV11-2; D: -; CDR3: CASSLDPGSSYEQYF; DNA: TGTGCCAGCAGCTTAGATCCCGGGAGCTCCTACGAGCAGTACTTC
size: -; length: 13; J: TRBJ2-1; V: TRBV28; D: -; CDR3: CASSLGTLNEQFF; DNA: TGTGCCAGCAGTCTCGGGACGCTGAATGAGCAGTTCTTC
size: -; length: 11; J: TRBJ2-5; V: TRBV6-1; D: -; CDR3: CASSDSETQYF; DNA: TGTGCCAGCAGTGATAGTGAGACCCAGTACTTC
size: -; length: 13; J: TRBJ1-5; V: TRBV30; D: -; CDR3: CAWSTLSNQPQHF; DNA: TGTGCCTGGAGTACACTCAGCAATCAGCCCCAGCATTTT
size: -; length: 15; J: TRBJ1-4; V: TRBV5-1; D: -; CDR3: CASSSQDSINEKLFF; DNA: TGCGCCAGCAGCTCCCAGGACAGCATTAATGAAAAACTGTTTTTT
size: -; length: 13; J: TRBJ1-1; V: TRBV7-6; D: -; CDR3: CASSLVITTEAFF; DNA: TGTGCCAGCAGCTTAGTGATAACCACTGAAGCTTTCTTT
size: -; length: 16; J: TRBJ1-1; V: TRBV10-3; D: TRBD1; CDR3: CAIRPGQGAENTEAFF; DNA: TGTGCCATCAGACCTGGACAGGGGGCAGAGAACACTGAAGCTTTCTTT
size: -; length: 15; J: TRBJ2-1; V: TRBV5-1; D: -; CDR3: CASKGGTASYNEQFF; DNA: TGCGCCAGCAAGGGCGGGACAGCCTCCTACAATGAGCAGTTCTTC
size: -; length: 13; J: TRBJ1-2; V: TRBV28; D: -; CDR3: CASRFQDLYGYTF; DNA: TGTGCCAGCAGATTCCAGGATCTCTATGGCTACACCTTC
size: once; length: 14; J: TRBJ1-1; V: TRBV4-1; D: TRBD1; CDR3: CASSHDRVVDEAFF; DNA: TGCGCCAGCAGCCATGACAGGGTTGTCGATGAAGCTTTCTTT
size: -; length: 15; J: TRBJ2-3; V: TRBV7-9; D: -; CDR3: CASSLLVAGTDTQYF; DNA: TGTGCCAGCAGCTTATTGGTAGCGGGCACAGATACGCAGTATTTT
size: -; length: 14; J: TRBJ1-1; V: TRBV29-1; D: -; CDR3: CSVEKGYLNTEAFF; DNA: TGCAGCGTTGAAAAAGGTTACCTGAACACTGAAGCTTTCTTT
size: -; length: 16; J: TRBJ2-1; V: TRBV7-7; D: -; CDR3: CASSPGRAASYNEQFF; DNA: TGTGCTAGCAGCCCCGGCCGGGCGGCTTCCTACAATGAGCAGTTCTTC